The entry that follows covers one TCR beta chain sequence. What it recognizes is unknown. This sample is part of a study of beta chain features in type 1 diabetes. Study observations and caveats: Shorter TCRB CDR3s, moderately but significantly so, were found in Type 1 diabetes patients in all four CD4+ subsets.

What was sequenced were expressed TCRB transcripts, since all of the isolated RNA had been reverse transcribed. Sequencing of naive, central memory and regulatory T cell samples gave an average of about 3.57 million reads. Repertoires were generated with immunoSEQ multiplex PCR, while TCRdb's copy carries only in-frame clones and drops some. The sample records some 250,000 clones, around 26% being singletons. The CDR3 length is 14 residues. Germline values: CDR1 PRHDT, CDR2 FYEKMQ (reference sequence). The V and J ends lost 5 bases and 1 base respectively, with 11 bases between them. The single heparinised draw taken from each donor contained roughly 100 mL of blood on average. Purity exceeding 98% was reached by all sorted populations.

The sequenced sample consisted of central memory CD4+ T cells from blood. The receptor's source is a man aged 25 to 40 in good health. V is TRBV13 and J is TRBJ2-5; TRBD1 might be the D (6 bases). CDR3 DNA sequence: TGTGCCAGCAGCGGGGGCCGAGCCCAAGAGACCCAGTACTTC. Amino acid sequence: CASSGGRAQETQYF.